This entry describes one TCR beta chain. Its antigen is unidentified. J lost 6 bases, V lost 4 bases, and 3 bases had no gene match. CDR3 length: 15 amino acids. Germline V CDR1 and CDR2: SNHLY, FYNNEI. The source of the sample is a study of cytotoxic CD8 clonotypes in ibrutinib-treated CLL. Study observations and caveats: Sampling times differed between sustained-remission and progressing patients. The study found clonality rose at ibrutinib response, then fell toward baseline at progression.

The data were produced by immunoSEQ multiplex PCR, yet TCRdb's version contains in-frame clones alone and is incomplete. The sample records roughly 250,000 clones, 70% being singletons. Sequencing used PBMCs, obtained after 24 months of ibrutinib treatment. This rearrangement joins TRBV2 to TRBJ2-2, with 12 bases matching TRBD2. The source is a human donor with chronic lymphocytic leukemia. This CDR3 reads CASSATSGSPGELFF. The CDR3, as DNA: TGTGCCAGCAGTGCGACTAGCGGGAGCCCCGGGGAGCTGTTTTTT.